This TCR beta chain is from a study of OX40 agonist ivuxolimab in advanced cancers. Study information: A diagnosis of hepatocellular carcinoma, melanoma, renal cell or head and neck cancer was present in dose-escalation patients. A mean age of around 60 years, range about 20 to 85, was recorded, and more than 80% were male.

This clone was detected a few times. Only in-frame clones appear in the TCRdb table, and some are missing; sequencing was by immunoSEQ multiplex PCR. The data hold 89,000 or so clones, with roughly 88% observed a single time. CDR3 length: 13 amino acids. CDR1 and CDR2 from the germline V gene are MNHEY and SMNVEV (reference sequence). V was clipped by 3 bases and J by 8 bases, with 11 bases between them. This specimen was CD4+ or CD8+ T cells sorted from blood, taken in a trial of the OX40 agonist ivuxolimab. This clonotype was obtained from an adult with an advanced solid tumor such as melanoma, head and neck, liver or kidney cancer. The chain links TRBV27 to TRBJ2-1; D remains ambiguous. The CDR3 loop is CASSFFRGYEQFF. CDR3 DNA sequence: TGTGCCAGCAGTTTCTTTCGCGGCTATGAGCAGTTCTTC.